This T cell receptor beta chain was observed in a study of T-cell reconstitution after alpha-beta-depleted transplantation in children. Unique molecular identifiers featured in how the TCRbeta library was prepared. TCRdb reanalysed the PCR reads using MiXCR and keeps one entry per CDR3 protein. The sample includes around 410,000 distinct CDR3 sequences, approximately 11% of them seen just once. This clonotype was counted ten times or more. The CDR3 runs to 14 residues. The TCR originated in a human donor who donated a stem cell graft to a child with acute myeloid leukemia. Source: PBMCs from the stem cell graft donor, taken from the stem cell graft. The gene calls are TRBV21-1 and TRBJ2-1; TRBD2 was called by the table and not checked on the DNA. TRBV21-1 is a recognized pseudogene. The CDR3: CARIGPSSYNEQFF. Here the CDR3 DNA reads TGTGCCAGGATTGGGCCAAGCTCCTACAATGAGCAGTTCTTC.